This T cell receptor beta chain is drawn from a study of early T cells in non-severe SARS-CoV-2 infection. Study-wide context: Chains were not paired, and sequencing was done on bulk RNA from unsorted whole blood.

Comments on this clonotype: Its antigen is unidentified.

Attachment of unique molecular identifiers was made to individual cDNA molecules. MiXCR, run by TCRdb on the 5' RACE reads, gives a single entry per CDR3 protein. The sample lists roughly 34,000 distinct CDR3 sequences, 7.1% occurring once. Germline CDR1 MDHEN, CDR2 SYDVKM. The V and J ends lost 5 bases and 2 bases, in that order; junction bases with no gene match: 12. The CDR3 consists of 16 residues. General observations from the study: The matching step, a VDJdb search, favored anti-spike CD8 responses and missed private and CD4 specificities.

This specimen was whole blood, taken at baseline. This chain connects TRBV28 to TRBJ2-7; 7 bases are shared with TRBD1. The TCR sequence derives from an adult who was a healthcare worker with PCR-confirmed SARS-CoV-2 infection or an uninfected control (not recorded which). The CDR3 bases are TGTGCCAGCAGTAAAAGACAGGGCAGGGCAACCTACGAGCAGTACTTC. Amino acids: CASSKRQGRATYEQYF.